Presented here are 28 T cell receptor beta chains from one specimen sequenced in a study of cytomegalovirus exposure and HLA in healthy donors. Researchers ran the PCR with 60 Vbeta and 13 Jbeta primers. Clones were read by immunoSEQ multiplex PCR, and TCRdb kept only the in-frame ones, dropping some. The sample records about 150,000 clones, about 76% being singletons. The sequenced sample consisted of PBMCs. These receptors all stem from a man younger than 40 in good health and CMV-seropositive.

The CDR3 coding sequence is TGTGCCAGCAGCTCCCCCACAGGGGGGAACACTGAAGCTTTCTTT. This gives the protein CASSSPTGGNTEAFF. The chain has TRBV7-9 and TRBJ1-1; 8 bases are a match to TRBD1. Unmatched junction bases numbered 5, after V lost 4 bases and J lost 1 base. CDR3 length equals 15 residues. Germline-derived CDR1 and CDR2 are SEHNR and FQNEAQ (reference sequence).

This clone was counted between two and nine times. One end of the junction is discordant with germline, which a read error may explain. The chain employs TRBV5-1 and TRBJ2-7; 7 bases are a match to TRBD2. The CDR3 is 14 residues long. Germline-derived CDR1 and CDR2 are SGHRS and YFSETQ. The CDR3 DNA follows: TGTGCCAGCATCAATAGCCGGGACTACTACGAGCAGTACTTC. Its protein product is CASINSRDYYEQYF.

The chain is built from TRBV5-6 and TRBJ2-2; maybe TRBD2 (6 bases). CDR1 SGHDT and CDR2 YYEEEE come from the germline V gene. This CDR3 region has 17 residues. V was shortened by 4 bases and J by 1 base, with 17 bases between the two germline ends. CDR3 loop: CASSGYLGDLNTGELFF. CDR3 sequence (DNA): TGTGCCAGCAGCGGGTATCTGGGGGACTTGAACACCGGGGAGCTGTTTTTT.

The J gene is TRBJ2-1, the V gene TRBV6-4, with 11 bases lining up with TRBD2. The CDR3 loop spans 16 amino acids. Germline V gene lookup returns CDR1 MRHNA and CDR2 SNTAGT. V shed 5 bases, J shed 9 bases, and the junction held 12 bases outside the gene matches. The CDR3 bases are TGTGCCAGCAGTCCATTAGGGACTAGCGGCCGGGGTGAGCAGTTCTTC. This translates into CASSPLGTSGRGEQFF.

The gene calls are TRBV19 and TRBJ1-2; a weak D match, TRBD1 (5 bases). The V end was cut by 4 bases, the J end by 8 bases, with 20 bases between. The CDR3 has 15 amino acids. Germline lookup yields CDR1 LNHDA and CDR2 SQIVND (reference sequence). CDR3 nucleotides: TGTGCCAGTAGTACAGGGCCCACGGTCGGTCGAGGCTACACCTTC. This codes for CASSTGPTVGRGYTF.

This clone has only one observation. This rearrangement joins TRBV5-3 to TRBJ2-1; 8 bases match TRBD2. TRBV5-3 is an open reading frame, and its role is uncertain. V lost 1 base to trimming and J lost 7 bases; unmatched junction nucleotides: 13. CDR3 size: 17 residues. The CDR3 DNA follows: TGTGCCAGAAGCTTGCTTCCTAGGAGCGGGAGAGGTAATGAGCAGTTCTTC. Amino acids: CARSLLPRSGRGNEQFF.

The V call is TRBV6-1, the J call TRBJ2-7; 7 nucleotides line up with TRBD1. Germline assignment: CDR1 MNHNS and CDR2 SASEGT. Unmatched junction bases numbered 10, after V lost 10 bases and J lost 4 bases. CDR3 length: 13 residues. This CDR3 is CATSWTGLYEQYF. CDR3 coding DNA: TGTGCCACCTCTTGGACAGGCCTTTACGAGCAGTACTTC.

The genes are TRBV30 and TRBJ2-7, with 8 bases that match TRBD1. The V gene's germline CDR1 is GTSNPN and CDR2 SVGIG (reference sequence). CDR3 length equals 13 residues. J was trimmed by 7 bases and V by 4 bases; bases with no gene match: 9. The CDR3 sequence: CAWNLDRVGEQYF. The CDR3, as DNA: TGTGCCTGGAACTTGGACAGGGTGGGAGAGCAGTACTTC.

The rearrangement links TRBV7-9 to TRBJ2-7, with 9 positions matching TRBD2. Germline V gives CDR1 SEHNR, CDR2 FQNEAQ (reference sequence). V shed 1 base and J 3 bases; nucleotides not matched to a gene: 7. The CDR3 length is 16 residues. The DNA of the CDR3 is TGTGCCAGCAGCTTAGGGTTAGCGGGAGCAAGCTACGAGCAGTACTTC. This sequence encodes CASSLGLAGASYEQYF.

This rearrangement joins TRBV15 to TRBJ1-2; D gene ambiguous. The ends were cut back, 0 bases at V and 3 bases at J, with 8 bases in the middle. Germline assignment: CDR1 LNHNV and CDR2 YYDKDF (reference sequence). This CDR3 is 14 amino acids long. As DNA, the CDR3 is TGTGCCACCAGCAGAGATTGGGGAGACTATGGCTACACCTTC. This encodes CATSRDWGDYGYTF.

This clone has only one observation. For the CDR3, the DNA is TGTGCCAGCAGCGCAGGACAGGGTGTGGGCTATGGCTACACCTTC. It specifies CASSAGQGVGYGYTF. This chain joins TRBV7-9 and TRBJ1-2; 8 bases fit TRBD1. CDR3 length: 15 amino acids. Unmatched junction bases numbered 9, after V lost 5 bases and J lost 4 bases. CDR1 SEHNR and CDR2 FQNEAQ come from the germline V gene (reference sequence).

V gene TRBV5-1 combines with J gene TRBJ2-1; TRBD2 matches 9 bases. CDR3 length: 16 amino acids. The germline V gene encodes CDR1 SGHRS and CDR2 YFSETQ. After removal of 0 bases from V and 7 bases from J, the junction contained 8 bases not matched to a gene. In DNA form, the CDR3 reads TGCGCCAGCAGCTTGGGGCCTAGCGGGGTCGGAAATGAGCAGTTCTTC. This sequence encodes CASSLGPSGVGNEQFF.

The CDR3 reads CASSGGTSGGPSTDTQYF. In nucleotides, the CDR3 is TGTGCCAGCAGCGGAGGGACTAGCGGGGGCCCTAGCACAGATACGCAGTATTTT. The genes are TRBV5-4 and TRBJ2-3; TRBD2 agrees at 14 bases. The CDR3 runs 18 residues. J gave up 0 bases and V 4 bases, and 7 bases lay outside the gene matches. Germline V gives CDR1 SGHNT, CDR2 YYREEE (reference sequence).

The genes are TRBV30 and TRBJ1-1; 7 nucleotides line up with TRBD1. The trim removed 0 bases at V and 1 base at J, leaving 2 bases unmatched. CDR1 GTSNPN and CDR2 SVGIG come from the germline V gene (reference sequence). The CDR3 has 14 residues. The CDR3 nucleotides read TGTGCCTGGAGTGTTTGGACAGGGAACACTGAAGCTTTCTTT. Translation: CAWSVWTGNTEAFF.

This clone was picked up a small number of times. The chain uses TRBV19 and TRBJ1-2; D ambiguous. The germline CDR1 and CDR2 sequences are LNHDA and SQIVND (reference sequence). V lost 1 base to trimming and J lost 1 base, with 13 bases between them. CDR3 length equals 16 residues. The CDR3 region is CASSIGSGLFNYGYTF. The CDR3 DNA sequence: TGTGCCAGTAGTATAGGCAGTGGGCTCTTTAACTATGGCTACACCTTC.

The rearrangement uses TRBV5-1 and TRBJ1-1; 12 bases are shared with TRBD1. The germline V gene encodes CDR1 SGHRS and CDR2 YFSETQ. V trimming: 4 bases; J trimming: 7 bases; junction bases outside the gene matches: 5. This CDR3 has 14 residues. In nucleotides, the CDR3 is TGCGCCAGCAGCCCGGGACAGGGGGCTGGTGAAGCTTTCTTT. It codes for CASSPGQGAGEAFF.

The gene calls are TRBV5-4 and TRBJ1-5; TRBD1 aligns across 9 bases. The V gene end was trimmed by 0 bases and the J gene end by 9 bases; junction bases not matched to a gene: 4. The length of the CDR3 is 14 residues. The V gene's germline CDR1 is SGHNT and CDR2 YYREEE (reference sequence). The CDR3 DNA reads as TGTGCCAGCAGCTTGGACAGGGGGCTCGGGCCCCAGCATTTT. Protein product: CASSLDRGLGPQHF. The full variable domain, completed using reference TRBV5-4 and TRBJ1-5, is ETGVTQSPTHLIKTRGQQVTLRCSSQSGHNTVSWYQQALGQGPQFIFQYYREEENGRGNFPPRFSGLQFPNYSSELNVNALELDDSALYLCASSLDRGLGPQHFGDGTRLSIL.

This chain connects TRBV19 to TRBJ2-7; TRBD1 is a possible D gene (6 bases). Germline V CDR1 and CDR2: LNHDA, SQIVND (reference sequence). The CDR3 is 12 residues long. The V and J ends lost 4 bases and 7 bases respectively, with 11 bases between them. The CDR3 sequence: CASSNGGWEQYF. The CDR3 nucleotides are TGTGCCAGTAGTAATGGGGGCTGGGAGCAGTACTTC.

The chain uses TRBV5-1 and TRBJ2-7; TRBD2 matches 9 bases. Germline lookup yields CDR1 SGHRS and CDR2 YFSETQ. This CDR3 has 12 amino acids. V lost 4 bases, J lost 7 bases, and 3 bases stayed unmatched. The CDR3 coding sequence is TGCGCCAGCAGCGTTCTAGCGGGGGAGCAGTACTTC. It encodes CASSVLAGEQYF.

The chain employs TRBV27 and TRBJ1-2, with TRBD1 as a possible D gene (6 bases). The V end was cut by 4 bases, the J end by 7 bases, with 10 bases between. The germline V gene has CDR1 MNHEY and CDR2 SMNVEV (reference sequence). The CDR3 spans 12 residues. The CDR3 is CASSSLGGGYTF. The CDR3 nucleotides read TGTGCCAGCAGTTCCCTAGGGGGTGGCTACACCTTC.

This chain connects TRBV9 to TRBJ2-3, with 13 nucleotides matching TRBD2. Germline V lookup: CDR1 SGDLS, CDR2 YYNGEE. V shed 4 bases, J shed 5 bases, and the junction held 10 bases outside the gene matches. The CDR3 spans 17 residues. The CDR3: CASSTPSGTSGVDTQYF. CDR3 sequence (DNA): TGTGCCAGCAGCACACCCTCGGGGACTAGCGGGGTAGATACGCAGTATTTT. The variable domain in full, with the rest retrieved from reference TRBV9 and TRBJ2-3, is DSGVTQTPKHLITATGQRVTLRCSPRSGDLSVYWYQQSLDQGLQFLIQYYNGEERAKGNILERFSAQQFPDLHSELNLSSLELGDSALYFCASSTPSGTSGVDTQYFGPGTRLTVL.

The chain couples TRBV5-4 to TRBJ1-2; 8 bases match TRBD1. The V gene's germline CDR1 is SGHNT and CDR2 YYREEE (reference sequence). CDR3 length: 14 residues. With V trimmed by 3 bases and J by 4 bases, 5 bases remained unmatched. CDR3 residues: CASSSQGAGYGYTF. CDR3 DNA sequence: TGTGCCAGCAGCTCGCAGGGGGCTGGCTATGGCTACACCTTC. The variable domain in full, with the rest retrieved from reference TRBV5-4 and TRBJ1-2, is ETGVTQSPTHLIKTRGQQVTLRCSSQSGHNTVSWYQQALGQGPQFIFQYYREEENGRGNFPPRFSGLQFPNYSSELNVNALELDDSALYLCASSSQGAGYGYTFGSGTRLTVV.

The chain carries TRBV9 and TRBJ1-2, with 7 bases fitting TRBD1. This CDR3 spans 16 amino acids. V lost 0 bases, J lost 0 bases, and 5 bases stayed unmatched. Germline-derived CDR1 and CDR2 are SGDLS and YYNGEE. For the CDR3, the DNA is TGTGCCAGCAGCGTAGCTCCAGGGACAGCTAACTATGGCTACACCTTC. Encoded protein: CASSVAPGTANYGYTF. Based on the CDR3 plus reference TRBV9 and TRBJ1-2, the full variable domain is DSGVTQTPKHLITATGQRVTLRCSPRSGDLSVYWYQQSLDQGLQFLIQYYNGEERAKGNILERFSAQQFPDLHSELNLSSLELGDSALYFCASSVAPGTANYGYTFGSGTRLTVV.

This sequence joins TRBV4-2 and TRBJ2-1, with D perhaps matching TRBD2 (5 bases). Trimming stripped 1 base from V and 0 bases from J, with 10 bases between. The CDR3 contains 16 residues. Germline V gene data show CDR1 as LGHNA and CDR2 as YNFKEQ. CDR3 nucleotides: TGTGCCAGCAGCCAAGGGGGTGGGAGCTCCTACAATGAGCAGTTCTTC. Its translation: CASSQGGGSSYNEQFF.

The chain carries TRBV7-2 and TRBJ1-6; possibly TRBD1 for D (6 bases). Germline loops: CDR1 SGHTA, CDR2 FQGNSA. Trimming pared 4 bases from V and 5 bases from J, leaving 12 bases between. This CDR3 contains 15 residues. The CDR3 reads CASSSTGTHNSPLHF. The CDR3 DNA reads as TGTGCCAGCAGCTCCACAGGGACACATAATTCACCCCTCCACTTT.

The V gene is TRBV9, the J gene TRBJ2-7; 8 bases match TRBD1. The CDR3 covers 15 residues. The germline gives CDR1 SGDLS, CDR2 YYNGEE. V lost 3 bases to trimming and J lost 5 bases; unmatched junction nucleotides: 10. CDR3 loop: CASSGSGTGTHEQYF. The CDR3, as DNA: TGTGCCAGCAGCGGATCCGGGACAGGAACCCACGAGCAGTACTTC.

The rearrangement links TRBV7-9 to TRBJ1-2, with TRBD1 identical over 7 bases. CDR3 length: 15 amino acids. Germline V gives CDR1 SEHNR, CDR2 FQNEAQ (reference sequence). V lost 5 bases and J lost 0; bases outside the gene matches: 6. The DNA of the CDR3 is TGTGCCAGCAGCCGCGGGACAGCTGCTAACTATGGCTACACCTTC. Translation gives CASSRGTAANYGYTF.

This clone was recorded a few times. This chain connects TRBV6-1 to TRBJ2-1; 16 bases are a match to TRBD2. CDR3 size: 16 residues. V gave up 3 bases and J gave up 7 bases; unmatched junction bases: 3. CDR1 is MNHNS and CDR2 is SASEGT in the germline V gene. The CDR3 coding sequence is TGTGCCAGCAGTGAGGGGGGACTAGCGGGAGGGAATGAGCAGTTCTTC. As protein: CASSEGGLAGGNEQFF.